This passage covers 15 T cell receptor beta chains from one sample sequenced in a study of blood T cells in healthy people across ages (dated by TCRdb to about 2015). Preparation of the library involved 5' RACE. Sequencer: Illumina HiSeq 2500. A second PCR of about 6 to 12 cycles was run with a J-beta primer mix and a sample-barcoded 5' primer. Using fastp at Q25 and MiXCR, TCRdb reprocessed the public reads and kept productive beta chains. Every distinct CDR3 protein forms one entry, paired with its most common genes and DNA. Across this sample there are some 860,000 distinct CDR3 sequences, with approximately 53% seen only once. The leading ten clones occupy 20% to 30% of the sample. Input material: blood. The receptors were gathered from a middle-aged man in good health.

In the case of this clonotype: Mismatch with germline at one junction end may stem from a read error. V usage is TRBV20-1 and J usage is TRBJ1-1; a possible D gene is TRBD1 (5 bases). This CDR3 comprises 16 residues. Germline lookup yields CDR1 DFQATT and CDR2 SNEGSKA (reference sequence). The CDR3 DNA reads as TGCAGTGCTATCCCGGCGGGGGATCGAATAACCACTGGAGCTTTCTTT. It specifies CSAIPAGDRITTGAFF.

This chain connects TRBV7-6 to TRBJ2-4; 7 positions agree with TRBD2. Judging by the DNA end, TRBJ2-7 fits better; the J call may be wrong. CDR3 size: 15 residues. CDR1 is SGHVS, CDR2 FNYEAQ, per germline. The CDR3 region has the DNA TGTGCCAGCAGCCGAGAGCAGGGAGGGTTTTACGAGCAGTACTTC. Translation: CASSREQGGFYEQYF.

This clonotype was recorded only once. The chain links TRBV6-1 to TRBJ1-2; 9 bases match TRBD1. Germline CDR1 MNHNS, CDR2 SASEGT. V trimming: 8 bases; J trimming: 6 bases; junction bases outside the gene matches: 16. The CDR3 loop spans 16 amino acids. CDR3 residues: CASFGTGKVWEHGYTF. For the CDR3, the DNA is TGTGCCAGCTTTGGGACAGGGAAAGTCTGGGAGCATGGCTACACCTTC.

The rearrangement links TRBV28 to TRBJ1-2; no definite D call. CDR3 size: 16 residues. Germline V gene sequence: CDR1 MDHEN, CDR2 SYDVKM. With 4 bases removed from V and 0 bases from J, the gap between germline ends came to 15 bases. CDR3 residues: CASSSPVGRSNYGYTF. The CDR3 DNA follows: TGTGCCAGCAGTTCCCCAGTCGGGCGCTCTAACTATGGCTACACCTTC.

This sequence joins TRBV19 and TRBJ1-1; D is uncertain. Germline V gene lookup returns CDR1 LNHDA and CDR2 SQIVND (reference sequence). The CDR3 extends over 13 amino acids. Deletions cut 2 bases from V and 6 bases from J, with 10 bases between. The chain's CDR3 is CASSIKGRPEAFF. The CDR3 bases are TGTGCCAGTAGTATAAAGGGCCGCCCTGAAGCTTTCTTT.

This clonotype was observed a single time. V is TRBV28 and J is TRBJ1-1; weak D call: TRBD1 (5 bases). Trimming pared 7 bases from V and 1 base from J, leaving 22 bases between. The CDR3 is 17 residues long. The germline V gene has CDR1 MDHEN and CDR2 SYDVKM. CDR3 in amino acids: CASKSSRAWGTNTEAFF. In DNA, the CDR3 is TGTGCCAGCAAGAGTAGCAGGGCCTGGGGTACGAACACTGAAGCTTTCTTT.

The chain joins TRBV5-4 to TRBJ2-2; 8 bases are a match to TRBD1. CDR3 length: 16 amino acids. Looked up from germline, CDR1 is SGHNT and CDR2 is YYREEE (reference sequence). V lost 4 bases, J lost 1 base, and 6 bases stayed unmatched. This CDR3 is CASSADRVMNTGELFF. As DNA, the CDR3 is TGTGCCAGCAGCGCGGACAGGGTGATGAACACCGGGGAGCTGTTTTTT.

This clonotype occurred once. The V and J genes are TRBV9 and TRBJ2-3; 8 bases are a match to TRBD1. The CDR3 totals 16 residues. V shed 7 bases, J shed 5 bases, and the junction held 15 bases outside the gene matches. Germline V gene sequence: CDR1 SGDLS, CDR2 YYNGEE. Here the CDR3 reads CASAGVQGAWEDTQYF. CDR3 nucleotide sequence: TGTGCCAGCGCCGGAGTCCAGGGGGCGTGGGAAGATACGCAGTATTTT.

The chain combines TRBV5-1 with TRBJ2-7; D possibly corresponds to TRBD2 (6 bases). The CDR3 contains 16 residues. Germline V gene sequence: CDR1 SGHRS, CDR2 YFSETQ. Trimming pared 7 bases from V and 7 bases from J, leaving 27 bases between. CDR3 sequence (DNA): TGCGCCAGCCGGGAGAGCCTCCGAGCGTCATCTGAAGAGCAGTACTTC. It yields the protein CASRESLRASSEEQYF.

The gene calls are TRBV27 and TRBJ2-4, with TRBD2 matching over 13 bases. Matching the DNA end better, TRBJ2-7 makes the J call doubtful. CDR3 length: 16 amino acids. Germline CDR1 reads MNHEY; CDR2 reads SMNVEV (reference sequence). Here the CDR3 DNA reads TGTGCCAGCAGTATGACTAGCGGGGGGTATGTATACGAGCAGTACTTC. This translates into CASSMTSGGYVYEQYF.

This sequence joins TRBV21-1 and TRBJ2-7; the table's D call, TRBD2, was not checked against the DNA. TRBV21-1 is a pseudogene locus. The CDR3 has 17 residues. CDR3 region: CASSKDGTSGSANEQYF. CDR3 sequence (DNA): TGTGCCAGCAGCAAAGATGGGACTAGCGGATCGGCCAACGAGCAGTACTTC.

J is TRBJ2-5 and V is TRBV28; perhaps TRBD1 as D (5 bases). The CDR3 totals 13 residues. Between the trimmed V and J ends, which lost 5 bases and 11 bases, there was a span of 18 bases. Germline CDR1 is MDHEN and CDR2 is SYDVKM. This CDR3 is CASSAQTQGRQYF. CDR3 nucleotides: TGTGCCAGCAGTGCCCAAACCCAGGGAAGGCAGTACTTC.

The rearrangement joins TRBV12-3 or TRBV12-4 to TRBJ1-2, with D hard to call. This CDR3 contains 12 residues. Trimming pared 2 bases from V and 7 bases from J, leaving 8 bases between. CDR3 DNA sequence: TGTGCCAGCAGTTTATGGGGATCTGGCTACACCTTC. Translation: CASSLWGSGYTF.

The CDR3 DNA reads as TGTGCCAGTCGGACTAGCGGGGGAACCTACGAGCAGTACTTC. Translating it yields CASRTSGGTYEQYF. The chain couples TRBV6-2 or TRBV6-3 to TRBJ2-4; 13 bases are shared with TRBD2. The J call may not be correct, given that the DNA end is closer to TRBJ2-7. The length of the CDR3 is 14 residues. Germline V gene lookup returns CDR1 MNHEY and CDR2 SVGEGT.

The rearrangement links TRBV10-3 to TRBJ2-1; 10 positions agree with TRBD1. V shed 10 bases, J shed 5 bases, and the junction held 8 bases outside the gene matches. The CDR3 consists of 14 residues. The V gene's germline CDR1 is ENHRY and CDR2 SYGVKD. CDR3 sequence: CASGTGDFNNEQFF. Written as DNA, the CDR3 is TGTGCCAGCGGGACAGGGGACTTTAACAATGAGCAGTTCTTC.